This is a list of T cell receptor beta chains from one sample in a study of blood T cell repertoires in COVID-19. Data came from immunoSEQ multiplex PCR; TCRdb stores just in-frame clones and leaves some out. This table has around 50,000 clones, about 88% appearing once. Input material: peripheral blood. These receptors were taken from a man aged 70 or older with active COVID-19. Each CDR3 is given with its conserved first and last residue. D genes are given only for firm matches. Size is stated for part of the rows, as once, few or many counts, or as a class when the clone is expanded.

TRBJ2-1,TRBV2,15,TRBD1,NA,TGTGCCAGCAGTGATGTGACAGGGGGCCGGAATGAGCAGTTCTTC,CASSDVTGGRNEQFF
TRBJ1-3,TRBV19,15,TRBD1,NA,TGTGCCAGTAGGACACAGGGGGTACAAGGAAACACCATATATTTT,CASRTQGVQGNTIYF
TRBJ1-6,TRBV3-1/TRBV3-2,14,NA,once,TGTGCCAGCAGCCAAGTACAGGTGAATTCACCCCTCCACTTT,CASSQVQVNSPLHF
TRBJ2-1,TRBV2,13,TRBD1,NA,TGTGCCAGCGGGGGACAGGGAATAAATGAGCAGTTCTTC,CASGGQGINEQFF
TRBJ1-5,TRBV18,14,TRBD1,NA,TGTGCCAGCTCACAGGGACAGGGTGATCAGCCCCAGCATTTT,CASSQGQGDQPQHF
TRBJ2-5,TRBV9,14,NA,once,TGTGCCAGCAGCGTAGGTAACTTACAAGAGACCCAGTACTTC,CASSVGNLQETQYF
TRBJ2-3,TRBV5-1,14,NA,NA,TGCGCCAGCAGCTTGCAGGAAAGCACAGATACGCAGTATTTT,CASSLQESTDTQYF
TRBJ2-3,TRBV19,13,NA,NA,TGTGCCAGTAGTAATGCGAACACAGATACGCAGTATTTT,CASSNANTDTQYF
TRBJ2-1,TRBV29-1,14,TRBD2,NA,TGCAGCGTTGAAGGGACTAGCAGCTCGGGGAAGCAGTTCTTC,CSVEGTSSSGKQFF
TRBJ2-7,TRBV15,16,NA,NA,TGTGCCACCAGCAGAGATCGTCTGACAGGCTCCTACGAGCAGTACTTC,CATSRDRLTGSYEQYF
TRBJ1-2,TRBV5-6,15,NA,NA,TGTGCCAGCAGGCAGGCGGGGGGCGCATTCACGGGCTACACCTTC,CASRQAGGAFTGYTF
TRBJ2-2,TRBV28,16,TRBD2,NA,TGTGCCAGCAGTTTATTTACTAGCGGGACGGTCGGGGAGCTGTTTTTT,CASSLFTSGTVGELFF
TRBJ2-7,TRBV19,15,TRBD1,NA,TGTGCCAGTAGTATTTTAGGGGGCAGCTCCTACGAGCAGTACTTC,CASSILGGSSYEQYF
TRBJ2-3,TRBV7-2,16,TRBD2,NA,TGTGCCAGCAGCCACAGGACTAGCGGGAAAGTCGGTACGCAGTATTTT,CASSHRTSGKVGTQYF
TRBJ1-4,TRBV18,13,NA,NA,TGTGCCAGCTCACCTGGCCAGAATGAAAAACTGTTTTTT,CASSPGQNEKLFF
TRBJ2-2,TRBV29-1,15,TRBD2,NA,TGCAGCGTCCCAGGGGAGCGGGGGGTCACCGGGGAGCTGTTTTTT,CSVPGERGVTGELFF
TRBJ2-2,TRBV28,18,TRBD2,NA,TGTGCCAGCAGTTTTTCTCCGGGACTAGCGGGAGGGTCCGGGGAGCTGTTTTTT,CASSFSPGLAGGSGELFF
TRBJ2-7,TRBV6-2/TRBV6-3,14,TRBD2,NA,TGTGCCAGCAGCCCACTAGCGGAGTTCTACGAGCAGTACTTC,CASSPLAEFYEQYF
TRBJ2-7,TRBV7-2,15,NA,NA,TGTGCCAGCAGCTTAAATGCAGGGTCTCCCTACGAGCAGTACTTC,CASSLNAGSPYEQYF
TRBJ2-2,TRBV7-2,16,TRBD1,NA,TGTGCCAGCAGCTGGACAGGGTACGTTGGCACCGGGGAGCTGTTTTTT,CASSWTGYVGTGELFF
TRBJ2-1,TRBV15,14,TRBD2,NA,TGTGCCACCAGTTATAGCGGGAGAGCTGATGAGCAGTTCTTC,CATSYSGRADEQFF
TRBJ2-1,TRBV20-1,11,NA,NA,TGCAGTGCTAGAGATATCAATGAGCAGTTCTTC,CSARDINEQFF
TRBJ2-7,TRBV28,15,TRBD2,NA,TGTGCCAGCAGTTCGCCTCCGCGGACTAGTGGCGAGCAGTACTTC,CASSSPPRTSGEQYF
TRBJ2-2,TRBV24-1,13,NA,NA,TGTGCCACCAGTGAGCCAGGGATCGGGGAGCTGTTTTTT,CATSEPGIGELFF
TRBJ2-1,TRBV27,17,NA,NA,TGTGCCAGCAGTTTACTACGGAACAGGGAGTCCTACAATGAGCAGTTCTTC,CASSLLRNRESYNEQFF
TRBJ2-7,TRBV28,13,NA,NA,TGTGCCAGCAGTTTACAGGGGTGGCACGAGCAGTACTTC,CASSLQGWHEQYF
TRBJ2-1,TRBV27,18,TRBD2,NA,TGTGCCAGCTCTCTGGTGGGGCGGGGGGGGGCTGGGGGCGATGAGCAGTTCTTC,CASSLVGRGGAGGDEQFF
TRBJ2-3,TRBV5-6,16,TRBD2,NA,TGTGCCAGCACCCCGACTAGCGGGAAACTCACAGATACGCAGTATTTT,CASTPTSGKLTDTQYF
TRBJ2-1,TRBV5-4,15,TRBD2,NA,TGTGCCAGCAGCTTGTTTGTTAGCGGGCTCAATGAGCAGTTCTTC,CASSLFVSGLNEQFF
TRBJ2-1,TRBV5-6,15,NA,NA,TGTGCCAGCAGCTTGATAGGGGGAGAATACAATGAGCAGTTCTTC,CASSLIGGEYNEQFF
TRBJ2-7,TRBV2,14,NA,NA,TGTGCCAGCAGGGGGCCCGGTGTGCGGTACGAGCAGTACTTC,CASRGPGVRYEQYF
TRBJ2-7,TRBV6-6,15,TRBD1,NA,TGTGCCAGCAGTCGACAGACAGGGAGCTCCTACGAGCAGTACTTC,CASSRQTGSSYEQYF
TRBJ1-2,TRBV27,14,TRBD1,NA,TGTGCCAGCAGTAGCCTGGACAGGAACTATGGCTACACCTTC,CASSSLDRNYGYTF
TRBJ2-2,TRBV3-1/TRBV3-2,17,TRBD1,NA,TGTGCCAGCAGCCAAGATGAAGGACAGGGCAACACCGGGGAGCTGTTTTTT,CASSQDEGQGNTGELFF
TRBJ2-7,TRBV30,13,TRBD1,NA,TGTGCTCATGACAGGGGGCATTCCTACGAGCAGTACTTC,CAHDRGHSYEQYF
TRBJ1-6,TRBV18,13,NA,NA,TGTGCCAGCTCACGGGACAATAATTCACCCCTCCACTTT,CASSRDNNSPLHF
TRBJ2-7,TRBV3-1/TRBV3-2,16,TRBD1,NA,TGTGCCAGCAGCCCCCACGGACAGGGCACTACCTACGAGCAGTACTTC,CASSPHGQGTTYEQYF
TRBJ2-7,TRBV11-1,14,TRBD2,NA,TGTGCCAGCAGCCGGCGGGGGGTCTCCTACGAGCAGTACTTC,CASSRRGVSYEQYF
TRBJ2-4,TRBV15,12,NA,NA,TGTGCCACCAGCAGGGGAGGAAACATTCAGTACTTC,CATSRGGNIQYF
TRBJ2-1,TRBV3-1/TRBV3-2,11,TRBD1,NA,TGTGCCAGCAGGGACAGGGGCGGGCAGTTCTTC,CASRDRGGQFF
TRBJ1-5,TRBV2,15,TRBD1,NA,TGTGCCAGCAGACACAGGGGGGTAGGCAATCAGCCCCAGCATTTT,CASRHRGVGNQPQHF
TRBJ2-2,TRBV9,14,NA,NA,TGTGCCAGCAGCGTACATACAGGGACCGGGGAGCTGTTTTTT,CASSVHTGTGELFF
TRBJ2-7,TRBV28,17,TRBD1,NA,TGTGCCAGCAGCAGGACAGGGATTAAGGTCACTAATCCCGAGCAGTACTTC,CASSRTGIKVTNPEQYF
TRBJ1-5,TRBV18,16,NA,NA,TGTGCCAGCTCACCTTCAACCAGGGTAAGCAATCAGCCCCAGCATTTT,CASSPSTRVSNQPQHF
TRBJ2-7,TRBV5-1,13,NA,NA,TGCGCCAGCAGCTCCCGGGGGTCCTACGAGCAGTACTTC,CASSSRGSYEQYF
TRBJ2-2,TRBV2,15,NA,NA,TGTGCCAGTCGACCGGGACACCTGAACACCGGGGAGCTGTTTTTT,CASRPGHLNTGELFF
TRBJ2-1,TRBV6-5,12,TRBD2,NA,TGTGCCAGCAGTTACTGGGGGGGTGAGCAGTTCTTC,CASSYWGGEQFF
TRBJ1-5,TRBV2,13,NA,once,TGTGCCAGCAGTGAAGACAATCTGGTAACCCAGCATTTT,CASSEDNLVTQHF
TRBJ1-5,TRBV28,13,TRBD1,once,TGTGCCAGCAGACAGACAGGGACTCAGCCCCAGCATTTT,CASRQTGTQPQHF
TRBJ1-5,TRBV4-2,16,NA,NA,TGTGCCAGCAGCCAAGAAGCGGCAGTTCGCAATCAGCCCCAGCATTTT,CASSQEAAVRNQPQHF
TRBJ1-6,TRBV7-6,16,TRBD1,NA,TGTGCCAGCAGCATAAGGGGGCGGGGAAGTAATTCACCCCTCCACTTT,CASSIRGRGSNSPLHF
TRBJ2-1,TRBV2,13,TRBD1,NA,TGTGCCAGCACCCCACAGGGGGTCGATGAGCAGTTCTTC,CASTPQGVDEQFF
TRBJ1-2,TRBV20-1,11,TRBD1,once,TGCAGTGCTGGGACAGTGTATGGCTACACCTTC,CSAGTVYGYTF
TRBJ2-1,TRBV5-1,16,TRBD2,NA,TGCGCCAGCAGCCCCGGACGGGGCGGGGGAGGCAATGAGCAGTTCTTC,CASSPGRGGGGNEQFF
TRBJ1-2,TRBV6-6,14,TRBD1,NA,TGTGCCAGCCTAACAACAGGGGGCGCAGGGGGCTACACCTTC,CASLTTGGAGGYTF
TRBJ2-3,TRBV10-3,12,NA,NA,TGTGCCATCCAGGGTGACGCAGATACGCAGTATTTT,CAIQGDADTQYF
TRBJ2-2,TRBV7-2,16,NA,NA,TGTGCCAGCAGCTCAACCGGGACTCAGAACACCGGGGAGCTGTTTTTT,CASSSTGTQNTGELFF